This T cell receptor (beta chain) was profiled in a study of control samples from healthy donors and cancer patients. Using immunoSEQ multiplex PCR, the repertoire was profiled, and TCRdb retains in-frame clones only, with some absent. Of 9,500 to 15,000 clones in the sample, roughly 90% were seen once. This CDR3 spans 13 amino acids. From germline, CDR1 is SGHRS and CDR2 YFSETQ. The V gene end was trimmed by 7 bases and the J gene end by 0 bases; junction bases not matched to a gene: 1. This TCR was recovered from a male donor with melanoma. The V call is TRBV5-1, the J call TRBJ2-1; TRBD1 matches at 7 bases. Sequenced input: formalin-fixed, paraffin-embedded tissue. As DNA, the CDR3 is TGCGCCAGCGGGGACAGCTCCTACAATGAGCAGTTCTTC. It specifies CASGDSSYNEQFF.